This T cell receptor (beta chain) was identified in a study of tumor-infiltrating lymphocytes in localized non-small cell lung cancer. Study-wide results and caveats: Tumors had more T cell infiltration than uninvolved lung, per TCRbeta sequencing and CD3 counts. Each assay used a separate piece of the same tissue.

Note on this clone: Its antigen is unknown.

The CDR3 extends over 13 amino acids. Per germline, CDR1 SGHNT and CDR2 YYREEE (reference sequence). V dropped 1 base and J dropped 6 bases, with 9 bases sitting between them. Clones were sequenced by immunoSEQ multiplex PCR, and TCRdb holds only the in-frame ones, with some missing. The sample gives about 16,000 clones, 35% to 55% of which show up once; about 17% is in the top ten. Sequences were obtained from lung tumor tissue. The gene calls are TRBV5-4 and TRBJ2-3; possible D gene TRBD2, 5 bases. The receptor was derived from a human donor with non-small cell lung cancer. The CDR3 spells CASSLKGVDTQYF. CDR3 nucleotides: TGTGCCAGCAGCTTGAAGGGAGTTGATACGCAGTATTTT.